Listed here are 21 T cell receptor beta chains from one sample, sequenced in a study of tumor-infiltrating lymphocytes in primary liver carcinoma. TCR beta cDNA was reverse-transcribed from roughly 520 ng of total RNA. The reaction used a constant-region primer and ProtoScript II reverse transcriptase. Employing slightly modified ARM-PCR, three nested multiplex PCR rounds were run, and these gave rise to the TCR beta libraries. Both of the initial two PCR rounds ran for 10 cycles and employed TRBV1-TRBV30 forward primers alongside a C-beta reverse primer. In TCRdb, the multiplex PCR reads were re-called with MiXCR into one record per CDR3 protein. The table lists roughly 120,000 distinct CDR3 sequences, 50% to 80% of them singletons. Total RNA and DNA came together from roughly 20-30 mg of bulk tissue without cell sorting. Input material: liver tumor tissue from sampling region 3. The sample's subset: tumor region T3, left-lateral pole. Receptor source: a woman aged 60 to 75 with primary liver carcinoma and hepatitis B virus infection.

A few counts support this clonotype. V is TRBV7-9 and J is TRBJ2-1, with 7 bases matching TRBD2. With V trimmed by 4 bases and J by 6 bases, 6 bases remained unmatched. Germline-derived CDR1 and CDR2 are SEHNR and FQNEAQ (reference sequence). There are 14 residues in the CDR3. CDR3 sequence reads: CASSYLAGANEQFF. For the CDR3, the DNA is TGTGCCAGCAGCTATCTGGCGGGAGCCAATGAGCAGTTCTTC.

Worth noting for this clonotype: Being one base from a much bigger clone, this may be a read error. The chain joins TRBV5-6 to TRBJ1-1, with D perhaps matching TRBD1 (6 bases). The V end was cut by 6 bases, the J end by 5 bases, with 14 bases between. The CDR3 is 13 amino acids. Germline values: CDR1 SGHDT, CDR2 YYEEEE. The CDR3 loop reads CASILTGTTEAFF. The CDR3 nucleotides read TGTGCCAGCATACTTACAGGGACTACTGAAGCTTTCTTT.

This clonotype appeared many times. V is TRBV6-6 and J is TRBJ1-1; D is perhaps TRBD1 (6 bases). CDR1 is MNHNY and CDR2 is SVGAGI in the germline V gene (reference sequence). This CDR3 contains 14 residues. With 5 bases removed from V and 4 bases from J, the gap between germline ends came to 14 bases. CDR3 sequence reads: CASSEQGMGTEAFF. The CDR3 nucleotides read TGTGCCAGCAGTGAACAGGGAATGGGCACTGAAGCTTTCTTT.

As to this clonotype: An end of the junction differs from the germline gene, which may be a read error. V is TRBV6-1 and J is TRBJ1-2; 7 bases map to TRBD1. The V gene's germline CDR1 is MNHNS and CDR2 SASEGT. The CDR3 sequence is 16 residues long. The CDR3 DNA sequence: TGTGCCAGGAGTGATCACCGACAGGGAACCCGATATGGCTACACCTTC. Residues: CARSDHRQGTRYGYTF.

As concerns this clonotype: This may be a read error, as it is one base from a much larger clone. The rearrangement uses TRBV14 and TRBJ1-1; D uncertain. CDR1 SGHDN and CDR2 FVKESK come from the germline V gene. CDR3 length: 13 amino acids. In DNA form, the CDR3 reads TGTGCCAGCAGCCATGGGATGAACACTGAAGCTATCTTT. Translating gives CASSHGMNTEAIF.

This clonotype was detected a few times. A much larger clone sits a single nucleotide away, making a read error possible. The chain is built from TRBV6-5 and TRBJ1-2, with a weak D call TRBD1 (5 bases). Germline-derived CDR1 and CDR2 are MNHEY and SVGAGI. The CDR3 is 8 residues long. As DNA, the CDR3 is TGTGCCACCAGGGTTTGCATCTTC. This translates into CATRVCIF.

The table lists this clonotype with many counts. The chain carries TRBV6-5 and TRBJ1-1, with 7 bases aligning to TRBD1. The CDR3 has 14 amino acids. The junction had 9 bases not matched to a gene; V was cut back by 7 bases and J by 4 bases. CDR1 is MNHEY, CDR2 SVGAGI, per germline. DNA for the CDR3: TGTGCCAGCAAAGGGGGCGGAGGACGCACTGAAGCTTTCTTT. Its translation: CASKGGGGRTEAFF.

On this clonotype itself: Compared with germline, one end of the junction differs, possibly owing to a read error. The chain is built from TRBV7-9 and TRBJ2-7; 9 nucleotides align to TRBD1. Germline V gene data show CDR1 as SEHNR and CDR2 as FQNEAQ (reference sequence). The CDR3 spans 14 residues. CDR3 DNA sequence: TGTACCAGCAGCTCAGCGCGGGACAGGGACGAGCAGTACTTC. Translation gives CTSSSARDRDEQYF.

V gene TRBV11-2 combines with J gene TRBJ1-2; 7 nucleotides line up with TRBD1. The length of the CDR3 is 13 residues. Trimming at V came to 1 base and at J to 13 bases, leaving 9 bases not matched to a gene. CDR1 SGHAT and CDR2 FQNNGV come from the germline V gene. The CDR3 DNA follows: TGTGCCAGCAGCTTAGCAGGGGGGTATGACTGCACCTTC. Translated: CASSLAGGYDCTF.

With regard to this clonotype: The junction departs from the called germline gene at one end, perhaps through a read error. The chain links TRBV7-9 to TRBJ1-1, with D maybe TRBD1 (5 bases). From germline, CDR1 is SEHNR and CDR2 FQNEAQ (reference sequence). This CDR3 comprises 11 residues. CDR3 protein: CASRTATEPFF. CDR3 in DNA: TGTGCCAGCAGGACAGCCACTGAACCTTTCTTT. The complete variable domain, with remaining parts taken from reference TRBV7-9 and TRBJ1-1, reads DTGVSQNPRHKITKRGQNVTFRCDPISEHNRLYWYRQTLGQGPEFLTYFQNEAQLEKSRLLSDRFSAERPKGSFSTLEIQRTEQGDSAMYLCASRTATEPFFGQGTRLTVV.

The V call is TRBV12-3 or TRBV12-4, the J call TRBJ2-7; TRBD2 matches 7 bases. V lost 8 bases and J lost 6; bases outside the gene matches: 10. The CDR3 spans 13 residues. The CDR3 DNA reads as TGTGCCAGCCATTGGGGACTATATGGCGAGCAGTACTTC. It specifies CASHWGLYGEQYF.

The sample holds a few counts of this clonotype. The chain joins TRBV7-3 to TRBJ2-5; no firm D call. The CDR3 has 13 residues. Deletions cut 1 base from V and 10 bases from J, with 13 bases between. Germline values: CDR1 SGHTA, CDR2 FQGTGA. CDR3 amino acids: CASSLMAASDQYF. DNA for the CDR3: TGTGCCAGCAGCTTAATGGCCGCGAGCGACCAGTACTTC.

To note about this clonotype: A read error may explain this, as a much larger clone is one base away. V and J are TRBV5-6 and TRBJ2-1; 12 bases match TRBD2. The germline gives CDR1 SGHDT, CDR2 YYEEEE. The CDR3 length is 18 residues. The CDR3 protein is CASSLDLAGGFSYDEQFF. CDR3 sequence (DNA): TGTGCCAGCAGCTTGGACCTAGCGGGAGGGTTCTCCTACGATGAGCAGTTCTTC. Together with reference TRBV5-6 and TRBJ2-1, the CDR3 gives the full variable domain: DAGVTQSPTHLIKTRGQQVTLRCSPKSGHDTVSWYQQALGQGPQFIFQYYEEEERQRGNFPDRFSGHQFPNYSSELNVNALLLGDSALYLCASSLDLAGGFSYDEQFFGPGTRLTVL.

Concerning this clonotype: It is likely a read error, because the conserved phenylalanine at the end of the CDR3 is missing. J is TRBJ2-2 and V is TRBV28; D uncertain. Trimming stripped 7 bases from V and 1 base from J, with 7 bases between. The germline gives CDR1 MDHEN, CDR2 SYDVKM. The CDR3 runs to 13 residues. CDR3 nucleotide sequence: TGTGCCAGCATGTACATGAACACCGGGGAGCTGTTTTTA. Protein: CASMYMNTGELFL.

Worth noting for this clonotype: One end of the junction does not line up with germline, which may come from a read error. The chain couples TRBV6-5 to TRBJ2-5; 8 positions agree with TRBD1. This CDR3 has 13 amino acids. Germline V gene data show CDR1 as MNHEY and CDR2 as SVGAGI. In nucleotides, the CDR3 is TGTGTCAGCAGCCCCCGACAGGGGAAGACCCAGCACTTC. Its protein is CVSSPRQGKTQHF.

This clonotype was found once. An end of the junction does not agree with germline; a read error may underlie this. The chain joins TRBV29-1 to TRBJ2-3; D may be TRBD2 (6 bases). CDR1 SQVTM and CDR2 ANQGSEA come from the germline V gene. The CDR3 spans 15 residues. CDR3 DNA sequence: TGCAGCGTTGGACTAGTGGAGTCTAGCACAGATACGCAGTATTTC. Protein product: CSVGLVESSTDTQYF.

The rearrangement joins TRBV30 to TRBJ2-5; D tentatively fits TRBD1 or TRBD2 (5 bases each). V lost 3 bases to trimming and J lost 5 bases, with 13 bases between them. This CDR3 is built from 13 residues. The germline CDR1 and CDR2 sequences are GTSNPN and SVGIG (reference sequence). CDR3 sequence: CAWRRGELETQYF. CDR3 in DNA: TGTGCCTGGAGAAGAGGGGAGCTCGAGACCCAGTACTTC.

About this clonotype: Germline is not matched at one junction end, which may reflect a read error. The rearrangement joins TRBV4-1 to TRBJ2-5, with D perhaps matching TRBD1 or TRBD2 (5 bases each). The end of the DNA fits TRBJ2-1 better, so the J call may be wrong. CDR1 MGHRA and CDR2 YSYEKL come from the germline V gene. This CDR3 has 15 residues. The CDR3 sequence is CASNQDLGDWETQFF. CDR3 nucleotides: TGCGCCAGCAACCAAGATTTGGGGGATTGGGAGACCCAGTTCTTC.

As concerns this clonotype: Relative to the germline gene, one junction end is altered; a read error may explain this. The chain combines TRBV12-3 or TRBV12-4 with TRBJ2-5; 10 bases line up with TRBD1. This CDR3 comprises 15 residues. In DNA form, the CDR3 reads TGTGCCAGCAAACCCGACCTTGGGACAGGGGAGATCCAGTACTTC. Translation: CASKPDLGTGEIQYF.

In the case of this clonotype: A single base separates this from a much larger clone, so it may be a read error. The rearrangement joins TRBV5-4 to TRBJ1-6, with a tentative D call TRBD1 (6 bases). Trimming took 2 bases from V and 8 from J, leaving 14 bases between them. The germline CDR1 and CDR2 sequences are SGHNT and YYREEE (reference sequence). There are 15 residues in the CDR3. CDR3 nucleotides: TGTGCCAGCAGCTTCGCGGGGGCCGTTTATTCACCCCTCCACTTT. Its translation: CASSFAGAVYSPLHF. The whole variable domain, remainder taken from reference TRBV5-4 and TRBJ1-6, is ETGVTQSPTHLIKTRGQQVTLRCSSQSGHNTVSWYQQALGQGPQFIFQYYREEENGRGNFPPRFSGLQFPNYSSELNVNALELDDSALYLCASSFAGAVYSPLHFGNGTRLTVT.

As for this clonotype: A read error is possible here, since a much larger clone lies one base away. The chain couples TRBV6-1 to TRBJ1-2; D is undetermined. The V gene's germline CDR1 is MNHNS and CDR2 SASEGT. The CDR3 has 9 residues. CDR3 protein: CAKTRVRGF. CDR3 bases: TGTGCCAAGACCCGGGTCAGAGGCTTC.